This T cell receptor beta chain was sequenced during a study of blood T cell repertoires in COVID-19. For the study at large: The United States, Italy and Spain provided the acute and convalescent COVID-19 samples. PBMCs, B-cell-depleted T cells, or T cells provided the cDNA or gDNA that made up the material.

The V end was cut by 2 bases, the J end by 4 bases, with 12 bases between. The CDR3 is made up of 16 amino acids. The V gene's germline CDR1 is KGHSH and CDR2 LQKENI. In the original workflow: Nucleated cell number was recorded as an estimate derived from reference gene primer amplification. Profiled with immunoSEQ multiplex PCR; TCRdb holds only in-frame clones, not every one. V and J calls and clone size are as listed in that table; D and trimming were resolved from the DNA. The sample carries 13,000 or so clones, 90% recorded once. This clonotype originated in a human donor with active COVID-19. The donor label of this sample is uncertain. The material sequenced was peripheral blood. The chain links TRBV18 to TRBJ1-6, with D possibly being TRBD1 (5 bases). The CDR3 region has the DNA TGTGCCAGCTCACCATACGTAGGGGATTATAATTCACCCCTCCACTTT. Its protein product is CASSPYVGDYNSPLHF. The full variable domain, its missing parts supplied by reference TRBV18 and TRBJ1-6, is NAGVMQNPRHLVRRRGQEARLRCSPMKGHSHVYWYRQLPEEGLKFMVYLQKENIIDESGMPKERFSAEFPKEGPSILRIQQVVRGDSAAYFCASSPYVGDYNSPLHFGNGTRLTVT.